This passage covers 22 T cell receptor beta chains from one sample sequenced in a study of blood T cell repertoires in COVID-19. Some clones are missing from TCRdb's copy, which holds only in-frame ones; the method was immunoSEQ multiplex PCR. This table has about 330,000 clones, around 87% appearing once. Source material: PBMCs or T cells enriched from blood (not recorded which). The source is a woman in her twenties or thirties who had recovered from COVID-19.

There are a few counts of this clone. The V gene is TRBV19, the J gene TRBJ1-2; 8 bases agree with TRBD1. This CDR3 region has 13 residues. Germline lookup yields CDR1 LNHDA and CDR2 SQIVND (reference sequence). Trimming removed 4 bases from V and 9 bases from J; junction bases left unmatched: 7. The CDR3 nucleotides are TGTGCCAGTAGTAATGGACAGGGTGGCAGCTACACCTTC. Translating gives CASSNGQGGSYTF. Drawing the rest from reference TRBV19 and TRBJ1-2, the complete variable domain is DGGITQSPKYLFRKEGQNVTLSCEQNLNHDAMYWYRQDPGQGLRLIYYSQIVNDFQKGDIAEGYSVSREKKESFPLTVTSAQKNPTAFYLCASSNGQGGSYTFGSGTRLTVV.

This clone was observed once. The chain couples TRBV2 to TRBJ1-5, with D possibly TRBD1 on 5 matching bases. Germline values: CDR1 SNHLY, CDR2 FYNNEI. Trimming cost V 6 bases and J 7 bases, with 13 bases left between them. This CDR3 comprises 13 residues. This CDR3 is CASRMTEPQPQHF. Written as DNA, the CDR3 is TGTGCCAGCAGGATGACAGAACCCCAGCCCCAGCATTTT.

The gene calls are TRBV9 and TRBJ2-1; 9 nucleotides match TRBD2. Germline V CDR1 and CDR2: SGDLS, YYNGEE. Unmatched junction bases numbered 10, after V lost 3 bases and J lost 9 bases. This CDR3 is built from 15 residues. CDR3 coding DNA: TGTGCCAGCAGCGATGGGACTAGCTTGGTTCCTGAGCAGTTCTTC. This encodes CASSDGTSLVPEQFF.

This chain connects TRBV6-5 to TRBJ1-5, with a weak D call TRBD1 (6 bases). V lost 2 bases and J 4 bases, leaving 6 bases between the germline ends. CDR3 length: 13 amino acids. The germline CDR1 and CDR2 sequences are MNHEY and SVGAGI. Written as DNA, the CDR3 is TGTGCCAGCAGTTACGACAGGAATCAGCCCCAGCATTTT. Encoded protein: CASSYDRNQPQHF.

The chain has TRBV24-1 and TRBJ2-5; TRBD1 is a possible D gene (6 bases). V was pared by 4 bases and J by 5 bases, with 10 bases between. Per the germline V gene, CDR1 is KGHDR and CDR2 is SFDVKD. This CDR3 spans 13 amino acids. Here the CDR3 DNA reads TGTGCCACCAGTGAGGGGGCGGTCGAGACCCAGTACTTC. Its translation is CATSEGAVETQYF.

The DNA of the CDR3 is TGTGCCAGCAGCCAAGAAAGGGGGAGTTGGACCTACGAGCAGTACTTC. Its protein is CASSQERGSWTYEQYF. The chain joins TRBV4-2 to TRBJ2-7; TRBD1 might be the D (6 bases). The CDR3 loop spans 16 amino acids. Germline CDR1 is LGHNA and CDR2 is YNFKEQ. V was pared by 0 bases and J by 2 bases, with 14 bases between.

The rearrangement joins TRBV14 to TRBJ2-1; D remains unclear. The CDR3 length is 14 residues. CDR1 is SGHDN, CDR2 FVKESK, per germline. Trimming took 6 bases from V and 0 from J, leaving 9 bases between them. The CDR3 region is CASRSSSSYNEQFF. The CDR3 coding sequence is TGTGCCAGCAGAAGTTCTAGCTCCTACAATGAGCAGTTCTTC.

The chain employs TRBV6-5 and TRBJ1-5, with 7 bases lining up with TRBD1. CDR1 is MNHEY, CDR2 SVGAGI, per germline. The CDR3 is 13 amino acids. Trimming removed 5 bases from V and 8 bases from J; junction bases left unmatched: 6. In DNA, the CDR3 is TGTGCCAGCAGTACCTACAGGGGAGAGCCCCAGCATTTT. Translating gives CASSTYRGEPQHF.

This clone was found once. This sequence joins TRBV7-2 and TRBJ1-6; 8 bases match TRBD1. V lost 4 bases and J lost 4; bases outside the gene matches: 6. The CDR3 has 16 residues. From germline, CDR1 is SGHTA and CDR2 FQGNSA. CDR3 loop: CASSSRTGPYNSPLHF. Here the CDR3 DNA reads TGTGCCAGCAGCTCCAGGACAGGGCCATATAATTCACCCCTCCACTTT.

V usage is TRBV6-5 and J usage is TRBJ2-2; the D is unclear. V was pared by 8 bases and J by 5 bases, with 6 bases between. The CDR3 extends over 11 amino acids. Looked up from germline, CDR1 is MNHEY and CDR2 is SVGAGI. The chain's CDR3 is CASGSTGELFF. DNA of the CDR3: TGTGCCAGCGGCTCGACCGGGGAGCTGTTTTTT.

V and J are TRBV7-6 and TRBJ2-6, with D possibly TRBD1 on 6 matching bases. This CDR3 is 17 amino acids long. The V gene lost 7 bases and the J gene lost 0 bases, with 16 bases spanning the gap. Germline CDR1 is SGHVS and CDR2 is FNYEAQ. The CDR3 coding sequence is TGTGCCAGCAACTCCCTGGACAGTACCTCTGGGGCCAACGTCCTGACTTTC. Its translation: CASNSLDSTSGANVLTF.

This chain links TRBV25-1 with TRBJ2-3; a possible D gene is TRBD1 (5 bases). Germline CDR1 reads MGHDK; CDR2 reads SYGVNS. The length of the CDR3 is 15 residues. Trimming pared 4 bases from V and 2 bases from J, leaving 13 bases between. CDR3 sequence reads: CASSARQRPTDTQYF. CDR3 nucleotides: TGTGCCAGCAGTGCCAGACAGAGGCCCACAGATACGCAGTATTTT.

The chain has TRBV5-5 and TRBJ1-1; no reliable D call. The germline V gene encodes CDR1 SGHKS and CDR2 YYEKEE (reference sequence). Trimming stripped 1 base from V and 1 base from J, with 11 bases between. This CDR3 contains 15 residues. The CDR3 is CASSLLGTANTEAFF. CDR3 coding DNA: TGTGCCAGCAGCTTGTTGGGCACAGCGAACACTGAAGCTTTCTTT.

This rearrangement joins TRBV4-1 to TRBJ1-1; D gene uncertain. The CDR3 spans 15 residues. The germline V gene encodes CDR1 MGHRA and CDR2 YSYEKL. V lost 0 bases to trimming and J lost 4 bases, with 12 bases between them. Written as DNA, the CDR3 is TGCGCCAGCAGCCAAGACGCGGGGTATGGCACTGAAGCTTTCTTT. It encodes CASSQDAGYGTEAFF.

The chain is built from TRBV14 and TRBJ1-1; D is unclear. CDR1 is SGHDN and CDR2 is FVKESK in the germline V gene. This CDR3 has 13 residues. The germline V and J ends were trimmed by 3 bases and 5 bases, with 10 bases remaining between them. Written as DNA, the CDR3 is TGTGCCAGCAGCCAGATCGCCGAGACTGAAGCTTTCTTT. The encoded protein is CASSQIAETEAFF.

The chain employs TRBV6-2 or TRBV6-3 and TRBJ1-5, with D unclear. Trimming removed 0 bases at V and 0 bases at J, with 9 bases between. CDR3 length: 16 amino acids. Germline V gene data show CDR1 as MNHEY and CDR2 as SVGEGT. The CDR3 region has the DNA TGTGCCAGCAGTTACTCGAGCGGATATAGCAATCAGCCCCAGCATTTT. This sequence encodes CASSYSSGYSNQPQHF.

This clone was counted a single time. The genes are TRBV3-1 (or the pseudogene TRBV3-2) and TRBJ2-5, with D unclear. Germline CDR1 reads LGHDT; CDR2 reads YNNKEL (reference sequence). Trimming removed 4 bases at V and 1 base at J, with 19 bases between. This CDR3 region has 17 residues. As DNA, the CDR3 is TGTGCCAGCAGCCCACCCGCCCCTATGTCCGCCCAAGAGACCCAGTACTTC. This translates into CASSPPAPMSAQETQYF.

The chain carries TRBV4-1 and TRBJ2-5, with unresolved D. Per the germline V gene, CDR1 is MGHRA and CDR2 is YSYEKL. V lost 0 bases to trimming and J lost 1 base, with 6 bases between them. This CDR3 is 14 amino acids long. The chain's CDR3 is CASSQDVGQETQYF. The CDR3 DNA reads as TGCGCCAGCAGCCAAGACGTCGGCCAAGAGACCCAGTACTTC.

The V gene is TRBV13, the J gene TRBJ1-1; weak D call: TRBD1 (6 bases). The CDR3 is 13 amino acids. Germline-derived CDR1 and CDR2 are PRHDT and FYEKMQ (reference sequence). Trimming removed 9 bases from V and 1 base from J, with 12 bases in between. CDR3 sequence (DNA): TGTGCCAGTTACAGGGAGACGAACACTGAAGCTTTCTTT. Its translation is CASYRETNTEAFF. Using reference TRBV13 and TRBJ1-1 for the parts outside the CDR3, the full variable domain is AAGVIQSPRHLIKEKRETATLKCYPIPRHDTVYWYQQGPGQDPQFLISFYEKMQSDKGSIPDRFSAQQFSDYHSELNMSSLELGDSALYFCASYRETNTEAFFGQGTRLTVV.

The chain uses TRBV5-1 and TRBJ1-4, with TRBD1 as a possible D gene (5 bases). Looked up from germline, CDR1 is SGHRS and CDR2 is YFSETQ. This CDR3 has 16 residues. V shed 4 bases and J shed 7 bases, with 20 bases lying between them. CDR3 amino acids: CASSMFLAGRGEKLFF. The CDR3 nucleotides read TGCGCCAGCAGCATGTTTCTCGCGGGGCGGGGTGAAAAACTGTTTTTT.

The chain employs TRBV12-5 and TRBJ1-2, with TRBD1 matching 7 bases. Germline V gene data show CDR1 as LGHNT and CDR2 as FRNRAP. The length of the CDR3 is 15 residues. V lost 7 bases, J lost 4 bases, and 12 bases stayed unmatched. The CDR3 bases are TGTGCTAGTGCCCCGCGCCTTACAGGGGCCTATGGCTACACCTTC. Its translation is CASAPRLTGAYGYTF.

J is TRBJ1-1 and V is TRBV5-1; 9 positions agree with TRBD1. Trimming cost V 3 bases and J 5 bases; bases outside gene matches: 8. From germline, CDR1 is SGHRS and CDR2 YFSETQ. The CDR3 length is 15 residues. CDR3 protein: CASSSRTGVGTEAFF. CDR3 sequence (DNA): TGCGCCAGCAGCTCCAGGACAGGGGTAGGAACTGAAGCTTTCTTT.